This note documents a single T cell receptor (beta chain) sequence. The target of this receptor is not known. Per-base quality was not reported, and no clone a single base away is much larger than it. The sample is drawn from a study of blood T cells in healthy people across ages (dated by TCRdb to about 2015). Study-wide context: In model experiments, template switching captured about one uniquely barcoded TCR beta cDNA molecule for every two T cells. Donors were grouped into four age groups: young (average approximately 15 years), middle-aged (approximately 41), aged (around 60) and long-lived (just over 80). Donors of different ages were randomly distributed across sequencing lanes to avoid experimental bias. The study analyzed two additional independent replicas of 1 million unique cDNA reads from the same blood draw for two donors, one aged 18 to 30 and one aged 80 or older. Age-related changes in TCR beta repertoire diversity were measured in the study by deep sequencing normalized with unique cDNA molecular identifiers.

The method behind the library was 5' RACE. The sequencer listed for this sample is Illumina HiSeq 2500. A second PCR of roughly 6 to 12 cycles was run with a J-beta primer mix and a sample-barcoded 5' primer. Each TCR beta cDNA molecule received a unique molecular identifier from a template-switch 5' adaptor carrying 12 random nucleotides. Each sample yielded at least 2.5 million CDR3-containing paired-end reads. First-strand cDNA was synthesized from all RNA with the Mint cDNA synthesis kit, primed by a TRBC-specific oligonucleotide. After uracil-DNA glycosylase treatment, a first 18-cycle PCR used universal primers M1SS and BC2_uni_R on all cDNA. Turning to the authors' computational methods: Normalization of each sample was performed by random selection of 1 million high-quality reads, each carrying a distinct molecular identifier. Instead of being binned into consensus sequences, reads that shared molecular identifiers were thrown out. MiTCR, with a Q25 quality threshold and the strictest error-elimination algorithm, was used for CDR3 identification, clonotype clustering and error correction. Lower-bound total TCR beta diversity was estimated with a nonparametric unseen species model using Euler transformation. TCRdb reanalyzed the raw reads on its own, using fastp at Q25 for trimming and MiXCR for clone calling, and kept in-frame beta chains. Rows with one shared CDR3 protein collapse into an entry with the most common genes and DNA. The V and J calls and clone size come from TCRdb's table, not from the authors' own analysis. The sample table lists some 1.5 million distinct CDR3 sequences, 28% of them with a count of one. The leading ten clones occupy about 8% of the sample.

The full study reports these points: The CMV infection status of donors was not known, potentially confounding age-related changes in expanded clonotypes. Observed TCR beta diversity per million T cells fell roughly linearly with age, and a significant reduction was already apparent by age around 39. The long-lived group showed more naive CD4+ T cells, fewer expanded clones and increased TCR diversity than the aged group, suggesting age selection. Observed TCR beta diversity correlated strongly with the percentage of naive T cells measured by flow cytometry. Because profiling used bulk unsorted PBMCs, naive and antigen-experienced compartments could not be compared conclusively. Estimates of total diversity based on one million sequenced T cells were considered lower bounds and underestimates.

The germline V gene (reference sequence) gives CDR1 as DFQATT and CDR2 as SNEGSKA. Including the terminal cysteine and phenylalanine, the CDR3 comprises 14 residues. Only the CDR3 part of the read is kept: 42 bases, read in frame from the first base. Deletion took 0 bases off V and 5 bases off J, with a span of 11 bases between the germline ends. The roughly 42 donors, aged about 6 to 95 years, were systemically healthy Caucasian individuals from Russia. Each donor gave 8 to 10 milliliters of peripheral blood, collected into EDTA-treated Vacutainer tubes. Ficoll-Paque density-gradient centrifugation was used to isolate PBMCs, with at least 7 million obtained per sample. Total RNA was extracted from PBMCs with Trizol reagent, with at least 6 micrograms obtained per sample. Naive CD45RAhigh/CD27high T cell percentages were measured by flow cytometry on a PBMC aliquot from every donor.

The sequenced material came from blood. The TCR sequence derives from a woman in her twenties or thirties in good health. Recombination connected TRBV20-1 to TRBJ2-1; no D gene is confidently identified. The sequenced DNA: TGCAGTGCTAGAGATTATACAGAAAACAATGAGCAGTTCTTC. This translates into CSARDYTENNEQFF.